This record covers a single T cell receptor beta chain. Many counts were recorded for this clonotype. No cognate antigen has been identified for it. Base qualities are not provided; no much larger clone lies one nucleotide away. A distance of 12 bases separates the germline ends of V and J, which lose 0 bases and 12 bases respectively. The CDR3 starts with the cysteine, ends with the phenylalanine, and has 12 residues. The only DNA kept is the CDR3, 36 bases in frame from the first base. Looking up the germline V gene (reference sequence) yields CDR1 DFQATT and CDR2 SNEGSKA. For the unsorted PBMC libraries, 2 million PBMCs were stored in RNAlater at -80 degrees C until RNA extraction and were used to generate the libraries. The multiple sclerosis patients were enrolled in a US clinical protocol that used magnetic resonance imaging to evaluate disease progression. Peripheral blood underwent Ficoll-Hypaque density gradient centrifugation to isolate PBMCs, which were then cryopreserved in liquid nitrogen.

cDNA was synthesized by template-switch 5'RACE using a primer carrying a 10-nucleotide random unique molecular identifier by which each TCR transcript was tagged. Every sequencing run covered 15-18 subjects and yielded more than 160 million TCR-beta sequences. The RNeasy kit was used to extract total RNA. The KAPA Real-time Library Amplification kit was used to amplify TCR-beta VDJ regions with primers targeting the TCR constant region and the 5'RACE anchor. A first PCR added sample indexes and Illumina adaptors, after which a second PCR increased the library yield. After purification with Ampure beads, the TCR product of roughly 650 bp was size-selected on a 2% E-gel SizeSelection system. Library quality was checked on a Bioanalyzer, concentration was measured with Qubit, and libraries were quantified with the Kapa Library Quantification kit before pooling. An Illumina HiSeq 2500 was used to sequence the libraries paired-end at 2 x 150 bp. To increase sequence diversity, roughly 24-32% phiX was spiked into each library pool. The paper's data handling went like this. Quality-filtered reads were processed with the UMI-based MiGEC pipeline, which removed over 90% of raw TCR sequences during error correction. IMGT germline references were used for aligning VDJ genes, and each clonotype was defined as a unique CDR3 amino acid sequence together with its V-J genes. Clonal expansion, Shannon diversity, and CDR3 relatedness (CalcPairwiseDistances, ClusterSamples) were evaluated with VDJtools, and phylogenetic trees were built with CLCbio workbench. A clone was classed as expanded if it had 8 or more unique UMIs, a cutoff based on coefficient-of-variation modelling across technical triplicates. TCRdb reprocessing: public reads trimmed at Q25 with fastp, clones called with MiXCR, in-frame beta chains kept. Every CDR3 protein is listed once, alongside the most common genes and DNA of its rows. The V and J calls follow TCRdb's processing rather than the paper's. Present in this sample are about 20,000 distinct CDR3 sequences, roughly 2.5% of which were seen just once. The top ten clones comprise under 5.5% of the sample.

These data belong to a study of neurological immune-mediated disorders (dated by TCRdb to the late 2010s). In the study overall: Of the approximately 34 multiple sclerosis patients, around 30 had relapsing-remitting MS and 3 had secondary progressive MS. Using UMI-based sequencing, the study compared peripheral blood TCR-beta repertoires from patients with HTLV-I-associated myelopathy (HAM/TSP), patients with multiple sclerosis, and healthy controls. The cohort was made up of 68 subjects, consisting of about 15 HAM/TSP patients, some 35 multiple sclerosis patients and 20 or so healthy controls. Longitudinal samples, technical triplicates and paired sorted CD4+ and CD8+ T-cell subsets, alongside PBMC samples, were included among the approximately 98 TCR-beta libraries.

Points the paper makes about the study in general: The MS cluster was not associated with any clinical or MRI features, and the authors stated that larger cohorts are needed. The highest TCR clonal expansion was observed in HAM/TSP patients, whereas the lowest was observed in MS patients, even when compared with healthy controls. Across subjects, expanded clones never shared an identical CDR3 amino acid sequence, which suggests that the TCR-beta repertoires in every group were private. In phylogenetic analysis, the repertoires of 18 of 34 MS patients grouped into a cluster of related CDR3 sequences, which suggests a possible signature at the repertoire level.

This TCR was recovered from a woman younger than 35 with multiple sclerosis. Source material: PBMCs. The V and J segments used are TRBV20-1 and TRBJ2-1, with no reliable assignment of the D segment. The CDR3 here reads CSARDGFGGQFF. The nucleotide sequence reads TGCAGTGCTAGAGATGGGTTTGGTGGGCAGTTCTTC.